The 28 T cell receptor beta chains below come from one sample, sequenced in a study of T cell clonality in common variable immunodeficiency. Study-level results: Fewer deletions and N-nucleotide insertions were reportedly seen in common variable immunodeficiency TCR beta sequences.

Their target antigens are unknown. Sequenced by immunoSEQ multiplex PCR; TCRdb stores in-frame clones only, minus some. The sample has 20,000 or so clones, none seen only once. Material: peripheral blood mononuclear cells. The receptors were gathered from a human donor with common variable immunodeficiency.

A note on this clone: The read stops 3 residues short of the end of the CDR3; the missing end is completed from the germline J gene. The chain combines TRBV20-1 with TRBJ2-1; unclear D gene. This CDR3 comprises 13 residues. Germline V CDR1 and CDR2: DFQATT, SNEGSKA (reference sequence). Trimming shortened V by 3 bases and J by 5 bases, and 11 bases separated the two germline ends. This CDR3 is CSARSPPHNEQFF. CDR3 bases read: TGCAGTGCTAGGTCTCCCCCCCACAATGAG.

As concerns this clone: The CDR3 end falls 3 residues outside the read, so it is completed with the germline J gene. The chain has TRBV20-1 and TRBJ2-1; TRBD2 matches at 16 bases. Germline-derived CDR1 and CDR2 are DFQATT and SNEGSKA (reference sequence). V trimming: 5 bases; J trimming: 9 bases; junction bases outside the gene matches: 7. The CDR3 covers 15 residues. CDR3 region: CSAGGLAGGPGEQFF. The sequenced part of the CDR3 DNA is TGCAGTGCTGGGGGACTAGCGGGAGGGCCAGGTGAG.

This clone was counted at least ten times. The read terminates 3 residues before the CDR3 end, so the remaining end is supplied by the germline J gene. This chain connects TRBV20-1 to TRBJ2-1; D is unresolved. V lost 1 base, J lost 8 bases, and 15 bases lay in between. Germline CDR1 DFQATT, CDR2 SNEGSKA (reference sequence). This CDR3 is 14 amino acids long. The part of the CDR3 DNA that was read is TGCAGTGCTAGAGCTACTCTCCTTAGCCATGAG. Protein: CSARATLLSHE. The whole CDR3 protein is CSARATLLSHEQFF.

In this sample, this clone turned up many times. The CDR3 end falls 3 residues outside the read, so it is completed with the germline J gene. The V gene is TRBV5-4, the J gene TRBJ1-2, with TRBD1 as a possible D gene (5 bases). V shed 3 bases and J shed 0 bases, with 12 bases lying between them. CDR1 is SGHNT and CDR2 is YYREEE in the germline V gene (reference sequence). CDR3 length: 15 amino acids. Partial CDR3 DNA: TGTGCCAGCAGCTCAACGGGGGGATCTAACTATGGC. This encodes CASSSTGGSNYG. The CDR3, in full, reads CASSSTGGSNYGYTF.

This clone was counted many times. Coverage ceases 3 residues before the CDR3 finishes, and the germline J gene fills in the end. J is TRBJ1-1 and V is TRBV30; no firm D call. The CDR3 extends over 12 amino acids. The V end was cut by 1 base, the J end by 1 base, with 4 bases between. Germline CDR1 and CDR2: GTSNPN and SVGIG (reference sequence). The sequenced CDR3 bases are TGTGCCTGGAGTGGACAGAACACTGAA. Translation: CAWSGQNTE. In full, the CDR3 reads CAWSGQNTEAFF.

There are many counts of this clone. The CDR3 extends 3 residues past the end of the read, so its final part is completed from the germline J gene. The chain is built from TRBV20-1 and TRBJ2-7; 14 positions agree with TRBD2. The length of the CDR3 is 18 residues. CDR1 DFQATT and CDR2 SNEGSKA come from the germline V gene (reference sequence). V lost 1 base and J lost 5; bases outside the gene matches: 13. The DNA read from the CDR3 is TGCAGTGCTAGAGTTCAAGTCCCGGGACTAGCGGGAGCCCACGAG. Protein sequence: CSARVQVPGLAGAHE. The whole CDR3 protein reads CSARVQVPGLAGAHEQYF.

The sample holds many counts of this clone. With the read ending 3 residues before the CDR3 end, the germline J gene is used to fill in that end. This rearrangement joins TRBV5-1 to TRBJ2-5; D gene uncertain. The V and J ends lost 4 bases and 1 base respectively, with 14 bases between them. The CDR3 extends over 15 amino acids. Germline CDR1 reads SGHRS; CDR2 reads YFSETQ. The CDR3 DNA, read in part, is TGCGCCAGCAGCCGAACTTTGTCGCCCCAAGAGACC. This sequence encodes CASSRTLSPQET. The whole CDR3 reads CASSRTLSPQETQYF.

This clone was detected ten times or more. The read ends 3 residues early relative to the CDR3; the germline J gene fills the gap. The V and J genes are TRBV6-1 and TRBJ2-7; no firm D call. This CDR3 comprises 12 residues. Germline V gives CDR1 MNHNS, CDR2 SASEGT. V gave up 4 bases and J gave up 3 bases, with 7 bases separating them. CDR3 bases read: TGTGCCAGCAGTGGCTCAGTCTACGAG. Protein: CASSGSVYE. The whole CDR3 is CASSGSVYEQYF.

This clone appeared many times. The CDR3 goes on 3 residues after the read ends, and that part is filled in from the germline J gene. The chain employs TRBV29-1 and TRBJ2-7; 9 nucleotides line up with TRBD2. Per the germline V gene, CDR1 is SQVTM and CDR2 is ANQGSEA. The CDR3 has 14 residues. After removal of 4 bases from V and 6 bases from J, the junction contained 10 bases not matched to a gene. The CDR3 bases that were read are TGCAGCGTTGCGGCGGGAGGGCCTCTTTCCGAG. This sequence encodes CSVAAGGPLSE. The full CDR3 is CSVAAGGPLSEQYF.

Ten or more counts support this clone. The read falls 3 residues short of the CDR3 end, and the missing part is taken from the germline J gene. The chain joins TRBV30 to TRBJ2-1, with 7 positions matching TRBD1. The J segment lost 7 bases and the V segment lost 4 bases, leaving 10 bases of the junction unmatched. CDR3 length equals 14 residues. Germline-derived CDR1 and CDR2 are GTSNPN and SVGIG (reference sequence). The CDR3 DNA, read in part, is TGTGCCTGGACTAAGGTGCAGGGGGTTAATGAG. Translating gives CAWTKVQGVNE. The whole CDR3 sequence reads CAWTKVQGVNEQFF. Combining the CDR3 with reference TRBV30 and TRBJ2-1 gives the whole variable domain SQTIHQWPATLVQPVGSPLSLECTVEGTSNPNLYWYRQAAGRGLQLLFYSVGIGQISSEVPQNLSASRPQDRQFILSSKKLLLSDSGFYLCAWTKVQGVNEQFFGPGTRLTVL.

In the case of this clone: Sequencing ends 3 residues short of the CDR3 end; the germline J gene provides the rest. J is TRBJ1-5 and V is TRBV2; TRBD1 is a possible D gene (6 bases). The germline V gene has CDR1 SNHLY and CDR2 FYNNEI. With 5 bases removed from V and 4 bases from J, the gap between germline ends came to 18 bases. This CDR3 has 16 residues. The CDR3 here is CASSSGGLGTNQPQHF. Partial CDR3 DNA: TGTGCCAGCAGTTCGGGGGGCTTAGGGACAAATCAGCCC.

This clone was counted many times. The CDR3 end is not reached by the read, which stops 3 residues before it; the germline J gene fills it in. V gene TRBV7-9 combines with J gene TRBJ2-7; 9 bases are shared with TRBD2. The CDR3 is made up of 14 amino acids. V dropped 3 bases and J dropped 6; count of bases not matched to a gene: 6. Germline values: CDR1 SEHNR, CDR2 FQNEAQ (reference sequence). This CDR3 reads CASSLQGLATEQYF. Incomplete CDR3 DNA: TGTGCCAGCAGCTTGCAGGGACTAGCAACCGAG.

This clone was counted only a few times. The read halts 3 residues ahead of the CDR3 end, with the missing end drawn from the germline J gene. V and J are TRBV6-2 or TRBV6-3 and TRBJ2-1; TRBD2 agrees at 9 bases. Trimming removed 6 bases from V and 8 bases from J; junction bases left unmatched: 17. This CDR3 region has 17 residues. Per the germline V gene, CDR1 is MNHEY and CDR2 is SVGEGT. CDR3 DNA (partial): TGTGCCAGCAGCTGGCCGGGACTAGCACTTAACGGGGATGAG. Translating it yields CASSWPGLALNGDE. The whole CDR3 sequence is CASSWPGLALNGDEQFF.

Points on this clone: The CDR3 extends 3 residues past the end of the read, so its final part is completed from the germline J gene. The chain combines TRBV19 with TRBJ2-7, with 8 bases identical to TRBD2. The length of the CDR3 is 16 residues. V dropped 5 bases and J dropped 5; count of bases not matched to a gene: 14. Germline assignment: CDR1 LNHDA and CDR2 SQIVND (reference sequence). The sequenced CDR3 bases are TGTGCCAGTAGTCCCCCCTCCAGCGGGAGTAGGAACGAG. This encodes CASSPPSSGSRNE. The CDR3 in its entirety is CASSPPSSGSRNEQYF. The full variable domain, with the rest looked up from reference TRBV19 and TRBJ2-7, is DGGITQSPKYLFRKEGQNVTLSCEQNLNHDAMYWYRQDPGQGLRLIYYSQIVNDFQKGDIAEGYSVSREKKESFPLTVTSAQKNPTAFYLCASSPPSSGSRNEQYFGPGTRLTVT.

Ten or more counts support this clone. The CDR3 extends 3 residues past the end of the read, so its final part is completed from the germline J gene. This sequence joins TRBV19 and TRBJ2-5; D is perhaps TRBD1 (6 bases). The CDR3 length is 15 residues. In germline, CDR1 is LNHDA, CDR2 SQIVND (reference sequence). The V gene lost 3 bases and the J gene lost 1 base, with 12 bases spanning the gap. The CDR3 is CASSMGNRAQETQYF. CDR3 bases read: TGTGCCAGTAGTATGGGCAACAGGGCCCAAGAGACC.

In its sample, this clone was seen many times. The CDR3 protein is CASSLSVQGGSGNTIYF. CDR3 DNA, as far as it was read: TGTGCCAGCTCACTCTCCGTTCAGGGTGGATCTGGAAACACC. The chain is built from TRBV18 and TRBJ1-3; D may be TRBD1 (5 bases). The CDR3 end falls 3 residues outside the read, so it is completed with the germline J gene. V dropped 4 bases and J dropped 1 base, with 17 bases sitting between them. The CDR3 sequence is 17 residues long. Germline assignment: CDR1 KGHSH and CDR2 LQKENI.

This clone was observed at least ten times. CDR3 region: CASSLASTGINEQYF. The CDR3 DNA, read in part, is TGTGCCAGCAGCTTGGCAAGCACAGGGATTAACGAG. The chain is built from TRBV5-5 and TRBJ2-7; possibly TRBD1 for D (6 bases). The missing CDR3 end, 3 residues past where the read stops, is filled in from the germline J gene. Germline V gene sequence: CDR1 SGHKS, CDR2 YYEKEE (reference sequence). CDR3 length: 15 amino acids. The V end was cut by 0 bases, the J end by 5 bases, with 15 bases between.

Ten or more counts support this clone. The CDR3 end is not reached by the read, which stops 3 residues before it; the germline J gene fills it in. The chain recombines TRBV20-1 with TRBJ1-1; tentatively, D is TRBD1 (6 bases). V was clipped by 3 bases and J by 4 bases, with 12 bases between them. Germline V CDR1 and CDR2: DFQATT, SNEGSKA (reference sequence). CDR3 length: 13 amino acids. The CDR3 spells CSASPGVATEAFF. The sequenced CDR3 bases are TGCAGTGCTAGTCCAGGGGTGGCCACTGAA.

The table lists this clone with many counts. Coverage ceases 3 residues before the CDR3 finishes, and the germline J gene fills in the end. V usage is TRBV2 and J usage is TRBJ2-7, with a possible D match to TRBD2 (5 bases). Trimming stripped 10 bases from V and 5 bases from J, with 18 bases between. CDR3 length: 13 residues. CDR1 is SNHLY and CDR2 is FYNNEI in the germline V gene. Incomplete CDR3 DNA: TGTGCCACCGGTGGACGCCTACTAGACGAG. Protein: CATGGRLLDE. In full, the CDR3 is CATGGRLLDEQYF.

This clone showed up many times. From the germline J gene comes the end of the CDR3, since the read stops 3 residues before it. The sample carries other DNA sequences with the same CDR3. This chain joins TRBV7-2 and TRBJ2-3; the D is unclear. The CDR3 loop spans 13 amino acids. Germline V lookup: CDR1 SGHTA, CDR2 FQGNSA. CDR3 region: CASSPPGSRTQYF. The DNA read from the CDR3 is TGTGCCAGCAGCCCACCTGGCTCACGAACG.

This clone came up a few times. The CDR3 end lies 3 residues beyond the end of the read and is filled in from the germline J gene. Distinct nucleotide sequences in the sample also encode this CDR3. The gene calls are TRBV5-6 and TRBJ1-3; perhaps TRBD1 as D (5 bases). Germline V CDR1 and CDR2: SGHDT, YYEEEE. V lost 2 bases and J lost 2, with 8 bases in between. This CDR3 contains 14 residues. The CDR3 sequence is CASSLRGTGNTIYF. The DNA read from the CDR3 is TGTGCCAGCAGCTTAAGGGGTACTGGAAACACC. Full variable domain (missing parts from reference TRBV5-6 and TRBJ1-3): DAGVTQSPTHLIKTRGQQVTLRCSPKSGHDTVSWYQQALGQGPQFIFQYYEEEERQRGNFPDRFSGHQFPNYSSELNVNALLLGDSALYLCASSLRGTGNTIYFGEGSWLTVV.

This clone was observed at least ten times. The read ends 3 residues shy of where the CDR3 ends; the end is completed using the germline J gene. This chain joins TRBV29-1 and TRBJ1-2, with 7 bases matching TRBD1. CDR1 is SQVTM, CDR2 ANQGSEA, per germline. This CDR3 has 13 amino acids. V dropped 7 bases and J dropped 6; count of bases not matched to a gene: 11. CDR3 loop: CSAQTGWIDGYTF. CDR3 DNA (partial): TGCAGCGCCCAGACAGGGTGGATTGATGGC.

The CDR3 protein is CASSAGEIDYTF. Incomplete CDR3 DNA: TGTGCCAGCAGCGCGGGGGAGATCGAC. This chain links TRBV7-9 with TRBJ1-2, with a tentative D call TRBD1 (5 bases). The read terminates 3 residues ahead of where the CDR3 ends, so the germline J gene completes it. The CDR3 loop spans 12 amino acids. CDR1 and CDR2 (germline): SEHNR, FQNEAQ (reference sequence).

This clone occurred many times. The read gets to within 3 residues of the CDR3 end, and the germline J gene fills in the rest. The rearrangement uses TRBV15 and TRBJ1-1; perhaps TRBD1 as D (6 bases). The germline gives CDR1 LNHNV, CDR2 YYDKDF (reference sequence). The CDR3 covers 15 residues. The V gene lost 4 bases and the J gene lost 1 base, with 13 bases spanning the gap. The chain's CDR3 is CATSTEPTGNTEAFF. The covered CDR3 bases are TGTGCCACCAGCACCGAACCGACAGGGAACACTGAA.

This clone was seen at least ten times. The read falls 3 residues short of the CDR3 end, and the missing part is taken from the germline J gene. The V call is TRBV7-4, the J call TRBJ1-4; 7 nucleotides match TRBD1. The CDR3 runs to 14 residues. J lost 5 bases, V lost 2 bases, and 2 bases had no gene match. The V gene's germline CDR1 is SGHVT and CDR2 SQSDAQ. The CDR3 sequence is CASSLQGGNEKLFF. The sequenced CDR3 bases are TGTGCCAGCAGCTTACAAGGGGGCAATGAAAAA.

This clone was counted ten times or more. Read coverage stops 3 residues before the CDR3 terminus; the germline J gene supplies the remainder. Other DNA variants within this sample encode the same CDR3. V is TRBV7-9 and J is TRBJ1-5; D not resolved. Germline-derived CDR1 and CDR2 are SEHNR and FQNEAQ (reference sequence). This CDR3 has 13 residues. V shed 5 bases and J shed 2 bases, with 7 bases lying between them. The CDR3 spells CASSSQGNQPQHF. The CDR3 bases that were read are TGTGCCAGCAGCAGCCAGGGCAATCAGCCC.

This clone was picked up many times. The DNA ends 3 residues before the CDR3 does, and the rest of the CDR3 is filled in from the germline J gene. The J gene is TRBJ2-1, the V gene TRBV18; 12 bases line up with TRBD2. The CDR3 spans 18 residues. CDR1 is KGHSH and CDR2 is LQKENI in the germline V gene. V lost 0 bases to trimming and J lost 8 bases; unmatched junction nucleotides: 11. The part of the CDR3 DNA that was read is TGTGCCAGCTCACCACCTATAGAGACTAGCGGGAGATTCGATGAG. Translating it yields CASSPPIETSGRFDE. The whole CDR3 reads CASSPPIETSGRFDEQFF.

The sample holds many counts of this clone. Read sequence stops 3 residues before the CDR3 end, and the germline J gene provides the missing end. The chain recombines TRBV7-3 with TRBJ2-3; TRBD2 might be the D (6 bases). From germline, CDR1 is SGHTA and CDR2 FQGTGA. The CDR3 extends over 15 amino acids. The germline V and J ends were trimmed by 6 bases and 2 bases, with 15 bases remaining between them. CDR3 loop: CASRGGSGATDTQYF. Partial CDR3 DNA: TGTGCCAGCAGGGGGGGTAGCGGCGCCACAGATACG. The variable domain in full, completed from reference TRBV7-3 and TRBJ2-3, reads GAGVSQTPSNKVTEKGKYVELRCDPISGHTALYWYRQSLGQGPEFLIYFQGTGAADDSGLPNDRFFAVRPEGSVSTLKIQRTERGDSAVYLCASRGGSGATDTQYFGPGTRLTVL.